The clone carrying this T cell receptor beta chain has just one count. A deep-level run was used for the assay. TCRdb's copy holds only in-frame clones and misses some; the assay was immunoSEQ multiplex PCR. The sample contains nearly 500,000 clones, 75% to 85% of which appear only once. This entry comes from a study of shared clonotypes between healthy human individuals. This CDR3 spans 13 amino acids. V lost 4 bases, J lost 4 bases, and 5 bases stayed unmatched. Germline CDR1 is SQVTM and CDR2 is ANQGSEA. The source material was PBMCs. The chain links TRBV29-1 to TRBJ1-2; 8 nucleotides agree with TRBD1. The receptor was derived from a woman aged 40 to 50 in good health. Some clones in this sample may be carry-over from other donors' samples. The CDR3 nucleotides read TGCAGCGTTGGGGGGCAGGGGGCCTATGGCTACACCTTC. Protein: CSVGGQGAYGYTF.